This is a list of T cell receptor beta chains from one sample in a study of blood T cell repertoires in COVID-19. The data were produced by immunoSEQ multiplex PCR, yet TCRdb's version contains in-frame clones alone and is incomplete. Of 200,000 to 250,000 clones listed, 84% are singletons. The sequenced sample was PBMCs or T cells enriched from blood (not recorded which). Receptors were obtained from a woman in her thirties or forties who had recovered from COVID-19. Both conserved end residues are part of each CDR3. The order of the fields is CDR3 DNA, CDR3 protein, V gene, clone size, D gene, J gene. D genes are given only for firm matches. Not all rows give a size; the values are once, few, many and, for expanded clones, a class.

cdr3_nt: TGTGCCAGCAGTTACGACAGGGAGGATGGCTACACCTTC; cdr3_aa: CASSYDREDGYTF; v_call: TRBV6-6; clone_size: -; d_call: TRBD1; j_call: TRBJ1-2
cdr3_nt: TGTGCCTGGAGTGTACCAGCGGGAGACGGGGAGACCCAGTACTTC; cdr3_aa: CAWSVPAGDGETQYF; v_call: TRBV30; clone_size: -; d_call: TRBD2; j_call: TRBJ2-5
cdr3_nt: TGTGCCAGTAGTGACATCGATGAAAAACTGTTTTTT; cdr3_aa: CASSDIDEKLFF; v_call: TRBV19; clone_size: -; d_call: -; j_call: TRBJ1-4
cdr3_nt: TGTGCCAGCAGCTTGGGCCTAGGGGGTTCCTACGAGCAGTACTTC; cdr3_aa: CASSLGLGGSYEQYF; v_call: TRBV5-5; clone_size: -; d_call: -; j_call: TRBJ2-7
cdr3_nt: TGTGCCAGTAGTACCCCCCGGGGGGGGCCGCTCTACGAGCAGTACTTC; cdr3_aa: CASSTPRGGPLYEQYF; v_call: TRBV19; clone_size: -; d_call: TRBD2; j_call: TRBJ2-7
cdr3_nt: TGTGCCAGCAGTTCCGGTCTTAACTATGGCTACACCTTC; cdr3_aa: CASSSGLNYGYTF; v_call: TRBV6-5; clone_size: -; d_call: -; j_call: TRBJ1-2
cdr3_nt: TGTGCCAGCAGTCTCTCGGGACTAGCGGGAGTCGGCGAGCAGTACTTC; cdr3_aa: CASSLSGLAGVGEQYF; v_call: TRBV28; clone_size: -; d_call: TRBD2; j_call: TRBJ2-7
cdr3_nt: TGTGCCACCAGTGGTTCCCGCGACAGCTATGGCTACACCTTC; cdr3_aa: CATSGSRDSYGYTF; v_call: TRBV24-1; clone_size: -; d_call: -; j_call: TRBJ1-2
cdr3_nt: TGTGCCAGCAGTACAGGGGTCACTGAAGCTTTCTTT; cdr3_aa: CASSTGVTEAFF; v_call: TRBV27; clone_size: -; d_call: TRBD1; j_call: TRBJ1-1
cdr3_nt: TGTGCCAGCAGCTTAGGCTCCGGACTAGCGGGAGCCGGGGAGCTGTTTTTT; cdr3_aa: CASSLGSGLAGAGELFF; v_call: TRBV7-9; clone_size: few; d_call: TRBD2; j_call: TRBJ2-2
cdr3_nt: TGTGCCAGCAGACTTGACAGGGGTTTCACCTACGAGCAGTACTTC; cdr3_aa: CASRLDRGFTYEQYF; v_call: TRBV28; clone_size: once; d_call: TRBD1; j_call: TRBJ2-7
cdr3_nt: TGTGCCACCAGTGGGGACAGCTCCTACGAGCAGTACTTC; cdr3_aa: CATSGDSSYEQYF; v_call: TRBV24-1; clone_size: -; d_call: TRBD1; j_call: TRBJ2-7
cdr3_nt: TGTGCCAGTAGTATAGATGGGGCGGGAGGGCCGAAGGAGACCCAGTACTTC; cdr3_aa: CASSIDGAGGPKETQYF; v_call: TRBV19; clone_size: -; d_call: TRBD2; j_call: TRBJ2-5
cdr3_nt: TGTGCCAGCAGAGCGGGACATTTGAACACCGGGGAGCTGTTTTTT; cdr3_aa: CASRAGHLNTGELFF; v_call: TRBV7-2; clone_size: -; d_call: -; j_call: TRBJ2-2
cdr3_nt: TGTGCCAGCAGCCCGAAGACTAGCGGGAGCTCCTACAATGAGCAGTTCTTC; cdr3_aa: CASSPKTSGSSYNEQFF; v_call: TRBV11-2; clone_size: -; d_call: TRBD2; j_call: TRBJ2-1
cdr3_nt: TGTGCCAGCGCGACACAACAAGAGACCCAGTACTTC; cdr3_aa: CASATQQETQYF; v_call: TRBV28; clone_size: -; d_call: -; j_call: TRBJ2-5
cdr3_nt: TGTGCCAGCAGCCCAAAACTAGCGGGAGTTCCCTCCTACAATGAGCAGTTCTTC; cdr3_aa: CASSPKLAGVPSYNEQFF; v_call: TRBV9; clone_size: -; d_call: TRBD2; j_call: TRBJ2-1
cdr3_nt: TGTGCCAGCACTCCGGGACTAGCATCCCACGAGCAGTACTTC; cdr3_aa: CASTPGLASHEQYF; v_call: TRBV2; clone_size: few; d_call: TRBD2; j_call: TRBJ2-7